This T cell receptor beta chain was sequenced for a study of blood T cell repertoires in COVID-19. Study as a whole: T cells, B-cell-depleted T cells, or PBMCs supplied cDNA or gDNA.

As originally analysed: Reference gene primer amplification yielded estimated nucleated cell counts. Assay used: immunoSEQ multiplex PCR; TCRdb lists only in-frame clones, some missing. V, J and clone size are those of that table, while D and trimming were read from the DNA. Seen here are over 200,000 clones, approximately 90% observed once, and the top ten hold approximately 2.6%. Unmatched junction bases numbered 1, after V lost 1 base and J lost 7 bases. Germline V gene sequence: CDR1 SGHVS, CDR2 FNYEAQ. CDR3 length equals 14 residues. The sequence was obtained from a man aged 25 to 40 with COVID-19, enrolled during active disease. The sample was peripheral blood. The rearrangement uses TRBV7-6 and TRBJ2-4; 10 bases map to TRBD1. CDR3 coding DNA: TGTGCCAGCAGCTTAGGGGGACAGGGGAACATTCAGTACTTC. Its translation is CASSLGGQGNIQYF.